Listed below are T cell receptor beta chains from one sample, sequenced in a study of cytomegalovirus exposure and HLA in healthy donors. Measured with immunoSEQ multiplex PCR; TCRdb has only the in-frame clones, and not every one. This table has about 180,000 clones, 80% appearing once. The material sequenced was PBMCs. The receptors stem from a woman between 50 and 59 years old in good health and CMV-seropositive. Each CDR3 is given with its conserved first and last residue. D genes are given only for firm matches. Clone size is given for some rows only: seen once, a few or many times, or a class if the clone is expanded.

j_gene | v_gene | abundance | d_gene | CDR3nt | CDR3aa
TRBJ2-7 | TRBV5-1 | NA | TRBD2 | TGCGCCAGCAGTCTGACTAGCGATTTCTACGAGCAGTACTTC | CASSLTSDFYEQYF
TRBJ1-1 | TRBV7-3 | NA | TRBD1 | TGTGCCAGCAGCTTCCGGACAGGGGTAGACGCTGAAGCTTTCTTT | CASSFRTGVDAEAFF
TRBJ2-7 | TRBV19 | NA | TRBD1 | TGTGCCACCCTAACCCGGACAGGGGGTTTCCCTTACGAGCAGTACTTC | CATLTRTGGFPYEQYF
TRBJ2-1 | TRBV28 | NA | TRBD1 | TGTGCCAGCAGCAAGAGGACAGGGAGGTCCTACAATGAGCAGTTCTTC | CASSKRTGRSYNEQFF
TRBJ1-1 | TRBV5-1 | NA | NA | TGCGCCAGCAGGCAGGGACAAAGGAACACTGAAGCTTTCTTT | CASRQGQRNTEAFF
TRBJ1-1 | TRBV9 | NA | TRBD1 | TGTGCCAGCAGCCGGGGACAGCAGAACACTGAAGCTTTCTTT | CASSRGQQNTEAFF
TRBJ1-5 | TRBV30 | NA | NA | TGTGCCTGGGACCCTGGCGCCAGTTCGGGGCAGCCCCAGCATTTT | CAWDPGASSGQPQHF
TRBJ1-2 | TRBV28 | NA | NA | TGTGCCAGCAGCACCCCAGGGTCGGCGGTATATGGCTACACCTTC | CASSTPGSAVYGYTF
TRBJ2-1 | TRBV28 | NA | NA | TGTGCCAGCAGTTTTGTACAGCTGCAGTTCTTC | CASSFVQLQFF
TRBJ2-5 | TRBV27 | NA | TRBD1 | TGTGCCAGCAGGCCTTACAGGGGGCTGGAGACCCAGTACTTC | CASRPYRGLETQYF
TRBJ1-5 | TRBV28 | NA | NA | TGTGCCAGCAGTTCCGGACAGCGAAGATATCAGCCCCAGCATTTT | CASSSGQRRYQPQHF
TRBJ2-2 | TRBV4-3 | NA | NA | TGCGCCAGTAGCCATGTAGAGGACAGTTTCACCGGGGAGCTGTTTTTT | CASSHVEDSFTGELFF
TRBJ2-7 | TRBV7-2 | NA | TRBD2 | TGTGCCAGCAGCTTAGGCCGGACTAGCGAGTCCTACGAGCAGTACTTC | CASSLGRTSESYEQYF
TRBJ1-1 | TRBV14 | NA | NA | TGTGCCAGCAGCCAAGATCCCAGGGAGAACACTGAAGCTTTCTTT | CASSQDPRENTEAFF
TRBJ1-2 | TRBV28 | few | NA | TGTGCCAGCATCTCCCAGGACAGAAGTGGCTACACCTTC | CASISQDRSGYTF
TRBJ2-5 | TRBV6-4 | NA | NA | TGTGCCAGCAGTAGGGAGGCCCTAGAGACCCAGTACTTC | CASSREALETQYF
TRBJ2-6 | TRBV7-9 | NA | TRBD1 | TGTGCCAGCAGCTCCGGGACAGGGGAATCTGGGGCCAACGTCCTGACTTTC | CASSSGTGESGANVLTF
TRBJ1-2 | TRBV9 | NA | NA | TGTGCCAGCAGCGTAGACAGGGATTTTCATGGCTACACCTTC | CASSVDRDFHGYTF
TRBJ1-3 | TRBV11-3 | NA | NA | TGTGCCAGCAGCTTGAACAGGGAAAACACCATATATTTT | CASSLNRENTIYF
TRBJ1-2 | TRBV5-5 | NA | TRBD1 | TGTGCCAGCAGCTTGGCGTGGGGGACAGGGGGCGTCTACTATGGCTACACCTTC | CASSLAWGTGGVYYGYTF
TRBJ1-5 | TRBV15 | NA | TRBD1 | TGTGCCACCAGCAGAGATCGACAGGGCAAATATAGCAATCAGCCCCAGCATTTT | CATSRDRQGKYSNQPQHF
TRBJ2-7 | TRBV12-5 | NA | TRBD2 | TGTGCTAGTGCCCCAAGAGGACTAGCGGGAGACGAGCAGTACTTC | CASAPRGLAGDEQYF
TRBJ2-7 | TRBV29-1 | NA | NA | TGCAGCGTTGATGGTGCAGGGGAATCCTACGAGCAGTACTTC | CSVDGAGESYEQYF
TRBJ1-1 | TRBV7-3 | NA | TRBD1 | TGTGCCAGCAGCCCAACAGGGGGTGACACTGAAGCTTTCTTT | CASSPTGGDTEAFF
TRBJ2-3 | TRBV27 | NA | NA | TGTGCCAGCAGTTTAAGTCGCGGCACAGATACGCAGTATTTT | CASSLSRGTDTQYF
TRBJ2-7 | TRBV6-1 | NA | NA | TGTGCCACCAAAGAGGGGGTCTACGAGCAGTACTTC | CATKEGVYEQYF
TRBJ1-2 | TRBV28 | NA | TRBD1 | TGTGCCAGCAGTTCGTACGGGACAGGGGACAACTATGGCTACACCTTC | CASSSYGTGDNYGYTF
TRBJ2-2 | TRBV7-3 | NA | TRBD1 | TGTGCCAGCAGCCCGGAGTTGGGGGACAGGGCCGGGGAGCTGTTTTTT | CASSPELGDRAGELFF
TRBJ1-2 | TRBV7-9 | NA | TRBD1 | TGTTCCAGCAGCTCGAGCAGGGGGAATGGCTACACCTTC | CSSSSSRGNGYTF
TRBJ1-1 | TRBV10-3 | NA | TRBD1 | TGTGCCATCAGAGGACAGGGGAGCATGAACACTGAAGCTTTCTTT | CAIRGQGSMNTEAFF
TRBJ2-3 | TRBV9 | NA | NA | TGTGCCAGCAGCGTAGAAGGTCTACCCGGGGATACGCAGTATTTT | CASSVEGLPGDTQYF
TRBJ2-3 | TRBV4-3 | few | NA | TGCGCCAGCAGCCAAGGAGAGGGCACAGATACGCAGTATTTT | CASSQGEGTDTQYF
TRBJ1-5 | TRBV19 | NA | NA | TGTGCCAGTAGTTTCAATAATCAGCCCCAGCATTTT | CASSFNNQPQHF
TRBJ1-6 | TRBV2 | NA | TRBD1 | TGTGCCAGCAGTTGGTCGGGACAGAATAATTCACCCCTCCACTTT | CASSWSGQNNSPLHF
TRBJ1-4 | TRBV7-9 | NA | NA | TGTGCCAGCAGCTCAGGGATGACTAATGAAAAACTGTTTTTT | CASSSGMTNEKLFF
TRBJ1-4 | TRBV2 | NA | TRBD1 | TGTGCCAGCAGGCGATCCGGGACAGGGGTTGCAACTAATGAAAAACTGTTTTTT | CASRRSGTGVATNEKLFF
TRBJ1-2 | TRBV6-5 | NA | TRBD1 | TGTGCCAGTCAGGACAGGCTGCGCGATGGCTACACCTTC | CASQDRLRDGYTF
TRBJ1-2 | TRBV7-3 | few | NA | TGTGCCAGCAGCTTAAATGGGGGCGCAGGCTATGGCTACACCTTC | CASSLNGGAGYGYTF
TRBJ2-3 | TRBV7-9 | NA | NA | TGTGCCAGCAGCTTGGCTCTAGATACGCAGTATTTT | CASSLALDTQYF
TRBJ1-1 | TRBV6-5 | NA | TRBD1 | TGTGCCAGCAGTCGGGACAGGGGGCGGTCTGAAGCTTTCTTT | CASSRDRGRSEAFF
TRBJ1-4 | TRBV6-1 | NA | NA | TGTGCCAGCAGTGTTTGGACTACAACTAATGAAAAACTGTTTTTT | CASSVWTTTNEKLFF
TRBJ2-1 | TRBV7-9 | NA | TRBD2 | TGTGCCAGCAGCGCACCCGGGACTAGCGTAAACAATGAGCAGTTCTTC | CASSAPGTSVNNEQFF
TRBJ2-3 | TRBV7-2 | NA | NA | TGTGCCAGCAGCTTAGGAGGGGGACCTCCTAGCACAGATACGCAGTATTTT | CASSLGGGPPSTDTQYF
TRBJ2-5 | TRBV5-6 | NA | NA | TGTGCCAGCAGCTTGTTGACAGGACAAGAGACCCAGTACTTC | CASSLLTGQETQYF
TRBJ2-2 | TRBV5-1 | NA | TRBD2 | TGCGCCAGCAGCTTCGGGCGGGGGGATACCGGGGAGCTGTTTTTT | CASSFGRGDTGELFF
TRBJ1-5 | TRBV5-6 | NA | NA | TGTGCCAGCAGCTTACTCATGGGCAATCAGCCCCAGCATTTT | CASSLLMGNQPQHF
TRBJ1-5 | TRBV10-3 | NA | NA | TGTGCCATCAGTGAAAATGAGGGCAATCAGCCCCAGCATTTT | CAISENEGNQPQHF
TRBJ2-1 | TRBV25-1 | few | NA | TGTGCCAGCAGCCGCCTCGTCACAGGGCATGAGCAGTTCTTC | CASSRLVTGHEQFF
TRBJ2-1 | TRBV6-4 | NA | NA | TGTGCCAGCAGTGAACAGCTTTACAATGAGCAGTTCTTC | CASSEQLYNEQFF
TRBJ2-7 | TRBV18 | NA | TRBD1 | TGTGCCAGCTCACTTACCGGGACAGGGATTTACGAGCAGTACTTC | CASSLTGTGIYEQYF